This note documents a single T cell receptor (beta chain) sequence. Its antigen remains unidentified. PCR was performed using 60 Vbeta and 13 Jbeta primers. Profiled with immunoSEQ multiplex PCR; TCRdb holds only in-frame clones, not every one. Of tens of thousands of clones detected, 60% to 80% appear once; the ten largest clones hold 22%. Germline lookup yields CDR1 MDHEN and CDR2 SYDVKM. The CDR3 is 14 residues long. V shed 4 bases, J shed 5 bases, and the junction held 6 bases outside the gene matches. The data were obtained in a study of cytomegalovirus exposure and HLA in healthy donors. Whole-study findings and limits: HLA allele associations emerged for some 16,000 TCR beta sequences in a later analysis, at 0.05 false discovery rate. It was reportedly the case that the classifier diagnosed cytomegalovirus status with high specificity and sensitivity.

This rearrangement joins TRBV28 to TRBJ1-1, with 8 nucleotides matching TRBD1. The sequenced material came from PBMCs. The clonotype comes from a woman aged 25-40 years in good health and CMV-seropositive. CDR3 DNA sequence: TGTGCCAGCAGTTCAGGGGGCGCGGGGACTGAAGCTTTCTTT. Translation gives CASSSGGAGTEAFF. Full variable domain (rest looked up from reference TRBV28 and TRBJ1-1): DVKVTQSSRYLVKRTGEKVFLECVQDMDHENMFWYRQDPGLGLRLIYFSYDVKMKEKGDIPEGYSVSREKKERFSLILESASTNQTSMYLCASSSGGAGTEAFFGQGTRLTVV.